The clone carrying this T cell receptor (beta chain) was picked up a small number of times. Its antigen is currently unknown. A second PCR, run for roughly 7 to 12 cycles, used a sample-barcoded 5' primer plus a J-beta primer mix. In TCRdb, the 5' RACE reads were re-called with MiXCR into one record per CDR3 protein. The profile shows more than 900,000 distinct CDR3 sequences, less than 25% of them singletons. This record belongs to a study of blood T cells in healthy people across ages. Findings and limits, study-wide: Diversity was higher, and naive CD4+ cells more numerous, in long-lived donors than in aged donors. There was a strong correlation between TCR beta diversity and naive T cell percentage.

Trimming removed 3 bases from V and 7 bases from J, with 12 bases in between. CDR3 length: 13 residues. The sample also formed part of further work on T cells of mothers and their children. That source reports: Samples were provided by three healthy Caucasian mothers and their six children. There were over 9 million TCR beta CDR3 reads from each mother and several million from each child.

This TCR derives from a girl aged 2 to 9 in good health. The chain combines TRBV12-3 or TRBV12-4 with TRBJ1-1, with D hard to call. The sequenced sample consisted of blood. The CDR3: CASSFGQSLEAFF. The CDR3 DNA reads TGTGCCAGCAGTTTCGGGCAGAGTCTTGAAGCTTTCTTT.